This is a list of T cell receptor beta chains from one sample in a study of monozygotic twins with inflammatory bowel disease. TCRdb derives one entry per CDR3 protein from the 5' RACE reads, leaving out DNA. The record lists 150,000 to 200,000 distinct CDR3 sequences, of which the ten most abundant hold about 2.7%. Sequencing was done on a sample of blood. The receptors come from a human donor with ulcerative colitis or Crohn's disease, or a healthy co-twin of an affected twin (not recorded which). CDR3s include the opening cysteine and the closing phenylalanine or tryptophan. The order of the fields is J gene, V gene, CDR3 protein.

J: TRBJ2-7
V: TRBV27
CDR3: CASSLHKSSYEQYF

J: TRBJ2-2
V: TRBV11-2
CDR3: CASSLAGSGELFF

J: TRBJ2-3
V: TRBV28
CDR3: CASSLSIPDTQYF

J: TRBJ1-4
V: TRBV24-1
CDR3: CATSAGTGGQEKLFF

J: TRBJ2-5
V: TRBV11-2
CDR3: CARPKTGQGQETQYF

J: TRBJ2-2
V: TRBV10-3
CDR3: CAISDWRTNTGELFF

J: TRBJ1-2
V: TRBV10-1
CDR3: CASSEAATGGYTF

J: TRBJ1-1
V: TRBV28
CDR3: CASRGQGPPLLTEAFF

J: TRBJ2-3
V: TRBV5-1
CDR3: CASSFPPGAQYF

J: TRBJ1-5
V: TRBV24-1
CDR3: CATSDPSAGGVNQPQHF

J: TRBJ2-1
V: TRBV10-3
CDR3: CAIRPGLAGGVRSEQFF

J: TRBJ1-6
V: TRBV5-1
CDR3: CASSFLGTGSSPLHF

J: TRBJ2-4
V: TRBV6-2/TRBV6-3
CDR3: CASSWGPGAKNIQYF

J: TRBJ2-2
V: TRBV21-1
CDR3: CASSRSAWHDTPGELFF

J: TRBJ2-2
V: TRBV7-3
CDR3: CASRRAGNTGELFF

J: TRBJ2-1
V: TRBV6-2/TRBV6-3
CDR3: CASSYWSGLAGDNEQFF

J: TRBJ2-2
V: TRBV20-1
CDR3: CSATGLAAGELFF

J: TRBJ2-5
V: TRBV20-1
CDR3: CSARMGETQYF

J: TRBJ2-7
V: TRBV7-9
CDR3: CASSRGPEQYF

J: TRBJ1-4
V: TRBV23-1
CDR3: CASHGTVKNEKLFF

J: TRBJ2-3
V: TRBV2
CDR3: CASIGTSGKTDTQYF

J: TRBJ1-1
V: TRBV20-1
CDR3: CSATTGTGVGSNTEAFF

J: TRBJ1-2
V: TRBV19
CDR3: CASSTGGGYTF

J: TRBJ1-2
V: TRBV27
CDR3: CASRRGGSGYGYTF

J: TRBJ2-2
V: TRBV7-9
CDR3: CASSRDGGAGELFF

J: TRBJ1-2
V: TRBV27
CDR3: CASSNTTGRGYGYTF

J: TRBJ1-5
V: TRBV21-1
CDR3: CASPNVRGRYQPQHF

J: TRBJ2-7
V: TRBV5-1
CDR3: CASSLQAGYEQYF

J: TRBJ1-5
V: TRBV15
CDR3: CATSRDRTGQRKHF